The sequence of this TCR beta chain was determined in a study of response to subunit inactivated influenza vaccine. Using its own MiXCR run on the RT-PCR reads, TCRdb lists one record per CDR3 protein. The sample includes over 750,000 distinct CDR3 sequences, 20% to 25% of them seen just once. V dropped 4 bases and J dropped 0 bases, with 10 bases sitting between them. CDR1 is SGHTA and CDR2 is FQGNSA in the germline V gene. The CDR3 has 15 amino acids. There are a few counts of this clonotype. The sequence came from a man between 50 and 59 years old who received an inactivated influenza vaccine. The rearrangement uses TRBV7-2 and TRBJ2-1; D remains ambiguous. Specimen: PBMCs from blood, collected approximately 5 days after vaccination. The CDR3 region is CASSSVPSSYNEQFF. The CDR3 DNA reads as TGTGCCAGCAGCTCGGTCCCCAGCTCCTACAATGAGCAGTTCTTC.